The 18 T cell receptor beta chains presented below share a single source sample, sequenced in a study of identical twins. TCRdb reprocessed the 5' RACE reads with MiXCR, giving one entry per CDR3 protein. The sample includes 1.5 million to 2 million distinct CDR3 sequences, less than 35% seen only once; the top ten take 0.25% to 0.3%. The sample comprised cord blood. The receptors shown here come from a newborn girl in good health.

This clonotype turned up a few times. The V and J genes are TRBV2 and TRBJ2-2; the match to TRBD1 covers 7 bases. V trimming: 3 bases; J trimming: 0 bases; junction bases outside the gene matches: 1. The CDR3 has 15 amino acids. The germline gives CDR1 SNHLY, CDR2 FYNNEI. In nucleotides, the CDR3 is TGTGCCAGCAGTGAGACAGGGTCGAACACCGGGGAGCTGTTTTTT. As protein: CASSETGSNTGELFF.

This clonotype turned up a few times. The V and J genes are TRBV11-2 and TRBJ1-2; D gene uncertain. Germline V lookup: CDR1 SGHAT, CDR2 FQNNGV. The V and J ends lost 4 bases and 4 bases respectively, with 13 bases between them. The CDR3 loop spans 14 amino acids. The CDR3 reads CASSSTRNVYGYTF. The CDR3 DNA reads as TGTGCCAGCAGCTCCACTCGGAACGTCTATGGCTACACCTTC.

The rearrangement joins TRBV4-2 to TRBJ2-1, with D possibly being TRBD1 (6 bases). CDR3 length equals 13 residues. Germline V gene sequence: CDR1 LGHNA, CDR2 YNFKEQ. V was clipped by 11 bases and J by 0 bases, with 11 bases between them. CDR3: CAPGRGSYNEQFF. CDR3 coding DNA: TGTGCCCCCGGCAGGGGCTCCTACAATGAGCAGTTCTTC.

This clonotype has just a few counts. The rearrangement joins TRBV10-3 to TRBJ2-7; the match to TRBD1 covers 9 bases. Germline CDR1 reads ENHRY; CDR2 reads SYGVKD. CDR3 size: 13 residues. The trim removed 6 bases at V and 5 bases at J, leaving 5 bases unmatched. CDR3 region: CAISAQGANEQYF. The DNA for the CDR3 is TGTGCCATCAGCGCACAGGGGGCGAACGAGCAGTACTTC.

The table lists this clonotype with a count of one. CDR3 sequence reads: CASSLPSGSGNTIYF. In DNA form, the CDR3 reads TGTGCCAGCAGCCTCCCGTCCGGCTCTGGAAACACCATATATTTT. The chain links TRBV11-2 to TRBJ1-3; D not resolved. Germline CDR1 reads SGHAT; CDR2 reads FQNNGV. The CDR3 loop spans 15 amino acids. Between the trimmed V and J ends, which lost 5 bases and 0 bases, there was a span of 11 bases. The full variable domain, its missing parts supplied by reference TRBV11-2 and TRBJ1-3, is EAGVAQSPRYKIIEKRQSVAFWCNPISGHATLYWYQQILGQGPKLLIQFQNNGVVDDSQLPKDRFSAERLKGVDSTLKIQPAKLEDSAVYLCASSLPSGSGNTIYFGEGSWLTVV.

The gene calls are TRBV10-3 and TRBJ2-1, with TRBD2 identical over 7 bases. Trimming took 0 bases from V and 7 from J; bases not matched to a gene: 9. This CDR3 is built from 16 residues. Germline V CDR1 and CDR2: ENHRY, SYGVKD. The CDR3 protein is CAISESRSGIGNEQFF. CDR3 nucleotides: TGTGCCATCAGTGAGTCGAGGAGCGGGATCGGTAATGAGCAGTTCTTC.

This clonotype showed up just a few times. CDR3 residues: CASSQESLRLAGASYEQYF. The CDR3 nucleotides read TGTGCCAGCAGCCAAGAATCCCTGAGGCTAGCGGGGGCCTCCTACGAGCAGTACTTC. The chain links TRBV14 to TRBJ2-7; 10 nucleotides agree with TRBD2. Germline CDR1 SGHDN, CDR2 FVKESK. V trimming: 0 bases; J trimming: 0 bases; junction bases outside the gene matches: 11. This CDR3 contains 19 residues.

V and J are TRBV2 and TRBJ1-5; TRBD1 might be the D (6 bases). In germline, CDR1 is SNHLY, CDR2 FYNNEI. CDR3 length equals 15 residues. V lost 8 bases to trimming and J lost 2 bases, with 16 bases between them. DNA for the CDR3: TGTGCCAGCGGGTGGGGGGCGCGGGGCAATCAGCCCCAGCATTTT. Residues: CASGWGARGNQPQHF.

This clonotype was recorded only once. The chain joins TRBV20-1 to TRBJ2-7; a weak D match, TRBD2 (6 bases). The J call may be in error: the DNA end matches TRBJ2-5 better. CDR1 is DFQATT, CDR2 SNEGSKA, per germline (reference sequence). The CDR3 consists of 16 residues. The CDR3 nucleotides are TGCAGTGCCCAAGAGAGTTGGCCAGGGAGGAGAGAGACCCAGTACTTC. Its translation is CSAQESWPGRRETQYF.

This clonotype was picked up one time. The CDR3 DNA sequence: TGCAGTGCTAGAAAGGGACAGAACGATCAGCCCCAGCATTTT. Translated: CSARKGQNDQPQHF. The rearrangement uses TRBV20-1 and TRBJ1-5; TRBD1 agrees at 7 bases. V dropped 2 bases and J dropped 5; count of bases not matched to a gene: 6. The germline V gene encodes CDR1 DFQATT and CDR2 SNEGSKA (reference sequence). This CDR3 spans 14 amino acids.

This clonotype was found a few times. The chain joins TRBV5-1 to TRBJ1-2, with a tentative D call TRBD1 (5 bases). Germline loops: CDR1 SGHRS, CDR2 YFSETQ. V was trimmed by 2 bases and J by 8 bases, leaving 19 bases between them. CDR3 length: 15 residues. CDR3 coding DNA: TGCGCCAGCAGCTTTGACGGTTGGGGGGATGAAGGCTACACCTTC. Amino acids: CASSFDGWGDEGYTF.

A remark on this clonotype: This may be a read error, as it is one base from a much larger clone. The CDR3 DNA reads as TGTGCCAGCAGTCGACGGATGAGCTCCTACAAGCAGTACTTC. Its translation is CASSRRMSSYKQYF. The chain joins TRBV28 to TRBJ2-7; D remains ambiguous. This CDR3 is 14 amino acids long. Germline CDR1 and CDR2: MDHEN and SYDVKM.

The genes are TRBV2 and TRBJ1-2; maybe TRBD1 (5 bases). V shed 8 bases and J shed 4 bases, with 20 bases lying between them. Per germline, CDR1 SNHLY and CDR2 FYNNEI. The CDR3 is 15 amino acids. CDR3 region: CASGRDAYFGYGYTF. Written as DNA, the CDR3 is TGTGCCAGCGGGAGGGACGCCTACTTCGGCTATGGCTACACCTTC.

This clonotype was seen ten or more times. The chain is built from TRBV6-2 or TRBV6-3 and TRBJ2-1, with 11 bases lining up with TRBD2. Germline loops: CDR1 MNHEY, CDR2 SVGEGT. The V gene end was trimmed by 6 bases and the J gene end by 2 bases; junction bases not matched to a gene: 6. This CDR3 contains 16 residues. Written as DNA, the CDR3 is TGTGCCAGCAGCTTTACTAGCGGGGGCCCCTACAATGAGCAGTTCTTC. Encoded protein: CASSFTSGGPYNEQFF.

Many counts were recorded for this clonotype. V usage is TRBV29-1 and J usage is TRBJ1-2; D is unresolved. Trimming took off 6 bases at V and 3 bases at J, with 17 bases between the two ends. Germline lookup yields CDR1 SQVTM and CDR2 ANQGSEA. This CDR3 spans 14 amino acids. The CDR3 loop reads CSVESPMGDYGYTF. CDR3 in DNA: TGCAGCGTGGAATCCCCAATGGGTGACTATGGCTACACCTTC. The full variable domain, completed using reference TRBV29-1 and TRBJ1-2, is SAVISQKPSRDICQRGTSLTIQCQVDSQVTMMFWYRQQPGQSLTLIATANQGSEATYESGFVIDKFPISRPNLTFSTLTVSNMSPEDSSIYLCSVESPMGDYGYTFGSGTRLTVV.

This clonotype has more than one count but fewer than ten. The gene calls are TRBV20-1 and TRBJ1-4, with D possibly being TRBD1 (5 bases). The germline CDR1 and CDR2 sequences are DFQATT and SNEGSKA (reference sequence). The V and J ends lost 6 bases and 8 bases respectively, with 16 bases between them. The CDR3 totals 13 residues. CDR3 coding DNA: TGCAGTGCCCCGAGGGGCCCTGGGGAAAAACTGTTTTTT. Its translation: CSAPRGPGEKLFF.

This chain uses TRBV10-3 with TRBJ2-1, with 11 positions matching TRBD2. The CDR3 loop spans 15 amino acids. V gave up 3 bases and J gave up 2 bases; unmatched junction bases: 0. Germline V gives CDR1 ENHRY, CDR2 SYGVKD. CDR3: CAISDSGGAYNEQFF. In DNA form, the CDR3 reads TGTGCCATCAGTGATAGCGGGGGGGCCTACAATGAGCAGTTCTTC.

The sample holds many counts of this clonotype. In DNA form, the CDR3 reads TGTGCCAGCAGTTCGGGACTAGCGGCCTACAATGAGCAGTTCTTC. It translates to CASSSGLAAYNEQFF. This chain connects TRBV6-6 to TRBJ2-1; 11 bases line up with TRBD2. The J segment lost 2 bases and the V segment lost 4 bases, leaving 1 base of the junction unmatched. Germline CDR1 reads MNHNY; CDR2 reads SVGAGI (reference sequence). The length of the CDR3 is 15 residues.